The entry that follows covers one TCR beta chain sequence. This receptor's antigen is unknown. No per-base quality is available; no much larger clone lies one base away. The cohort comprised 666 healthy bone marrow donors. Cohort members were all nominally healthy when sampled, although unrecorded immune exposures were likely present. The donor was CMV seronegative and belonged to the group of roughly 330 seronegative cohort members. A peripheral blood sample was provided by each donor, and peripheral blood mononuclear cells were used for TCR beta sequencing. Genomic DNA extraction from the blood cell samples was performed with the Qiagen DNeasy Blood Extraction Kit. This sample was taken from a study of cytomegalovirus exposure and HLA in healthy donors (dated by TCRdb to the late 2010s). The study in broad terms: An earlier analysis of 587 of the donors reported 250 to 300 Gb of sequence data and 95 million to 120 million unique TCR beta sequences obtained from about 170 million T cells. An early release that covered several hundred HLA-typed donors contained around 330 gigabases of sequencing data and tens of millions of unique TCR sequences. In an earlier analysis of roughly 600 of the donors, high-throughput TCR beta sequencing was used to judge whether each TCR beta V gene segment behaved as functional or pseudogenic. Every discovery cohort repertoire had been produced on one sequencing platform. To predict cytomegalovirus infection status, the study brought together high-throughput TCR immunosequencing, statistical association of individual TCRs with disease status, and machine learning. Donor age, sex, ethnicity and CMV serostatus were compiled together with the repertoire data. The study was designed to test whether signatures of past pathogen exposure could be identified by cataloging public T cell receptors. A separate validation cohort of roughly 110 different subjects was used in addition to the 666-subject first cohort. Of the roughly 410 genotyped donors, over 80% were placed in the genetic ancestry cluster associated with self-reported Caucasian donors. HLA typing covered class I and class II loci at four-digit resolution. Rather than drawing on any new phenotypic data, the later analysis identified candidate immune exposures from TCR beta sequences and the way those sequences occurred across donors. Across some 400 genotyped donors of the cohort, an average of about 250,000 unique TCR beta nucleotide sequences per donor were sequenced, and roughly 20% of those sequences were non-productive. Roughly 5 DR-DQ haplotypes were handled as single units for association and clustering because linkage in the cohort was strong. The number of donors typed differed by locus, with roughly 629-640 for A, B, C, DRB1 and DQB1, 522 for DQA1, 600 to 610 for DPA1, and around 460 for DPB1. A later genetic analysis used genome-wide SNP genotypes for about 55% of the 666 donors, treating that subset as a discovery cohort. The study profiled the T cell repertoires of hundreds of subjects by immunosequencing and related them to cytomegalovirus serostatus. To study patterns of TCR occurrence, a later analysis re-analyzed previously published TCR beta repertoires from 500 to 850 donors and added high-resolution HLA genotyping.

Receptor libraries were prepared by the immunoSEQ multiplex PCR assay. For the multiplex PCR, a mixture combining 60 forward primers for TCR Vbeta segments and 13 reverse primers for TCR Jbeta segments was used. The CDR3 region of rearranged TCR beta genes was amplified from genomic DNA by a multiplex PCR assay. Amplified TCR beta libraries were sequenced as 87-base-pair reads on the Illumina HiSeq System. The published analysis was carried out like this. Across the 700 or so repertoires, a later analysis counted 80 million or so unique TCR beta chains, some 11 million of which were shared by at least two donors. A nearest-neighbor algorithm error-corrected the raw reads and collapsed the reads into unique sequences, merging closely related sequences to remove PCR and sequencing errors. Alignment of CDR3 sequences to IMGT reference sequences was used to assign V, D and J gene segments. For a sequence to be retained, at least a six-nucleotide match to both a V gene segment and a J gene segment was required. A rearrangement counted as productive if the CDR3 had no stop codons and remained in frame with V and J, and every other rearrangement counted as non-productive. CDR3 was defined according to IMGT convention as the region running from the second conserved V-encoded cysteine to the conserved J-encoded phenylalanine. Sequences without an unambiguous match to a single V gene segment were excluded from the earlier analysis of a few hundred of the donors. In an earlier analysis of around 600 of the donors, V segments were called functional above 56.7% productive rearrangements and were called segregating when the between-donor standard deviation exceeded 5%. A statistical classification framework was developed to diagnose cytomegalovirus status using the catalog of TCR beta chain sequences. V and J gene assignment, in a later analysis, came from comparing TCR nucleotide sequences with IMGT/GENE-DB human TR gene sequences. Using the TCRdist pipeline, a later analysis assigned CDR3 sequences along with most-parsimonious VDJ recombination scenarios. In a later analysis, every TCR beta chain was defined by the combination of its CDR3 amino acid sequence and its V-gene family, and reads without a unique V-gene family were dropped. In a later analysis, nearly 600 highly shared, low-generation-probability nucleotide sequences were removed to address suspected cross-contamination and a sequencing artifact. In a later analysis, a clonal expansion index was calculated for each public chain from normalized within-repertoire ranks of inferred template counts. A later analysis computed generation probabilities with a VDJ recombination model fitted to out-of-frame rearrangements, and checked the results against IGoR. In a later analysis, TCR-TCR, TCR-HLA and TCR-CMV co-occurrence was scored with hypergeometric tests, and a repertoire-size bias correction was applied to TCR pairs. To estimate false discovery rates, a later analysis permuted the HLA or CMV assignments 20 times. In a later analysis, co-occurring TCRs were grouped using DBSCAN, with TCRdist sequence similarity added in when clustering inside HLA-allele-positive subsets. Repertoires with fewer than 30,000 or more than 120,000 public chains, plus five repertoires with anomalous nucleotide sharing, were excluded from co-occurrence clustering. TCRdb's version of the immuneACCESS table is confined to in-frame rearrangements and falls short of the full clone set. An unresolved V gene accounts for under half of the shortfall where checked; the remainder is of unknown origin. That table is the source of V, J and clone size, and D and trimming were worked out from the DNA. The sample includes about 140,000 clones, with around 80% observed a single time. The ten largest clones add up to around 2% of the sample.

The CDR3 measures 13 amino acids from cysteine to phenylalanine. Only the CDR3 region is kept as DNA, spanning 39 bases read in frame from base 1. The germline V gene sets CDR1 to SGHRS and CDR2 to YFSETQ. Trimming accounts for 3 bases at V and 5 bases at J, while the number of junction bases matched to no gene is 4. Overall study outcomes, separate from this receptor: Assigning TCR associations to individual alleles was difficult when HLA alleles, especially DR and DQ, strongly co-occurred. HLA typing was unavailable for some donors at each locus, so association tests used only the typed subset. In a later analysis, most CMV-associated TCR beta chains were found to appear HLA-restricted, with HLA associations seemingly driven largely by CMV exposure. Broadly in line with IMGT annotations, most TCR beta V segments showed up in productive rearrangements about 90% or about 30% of the time in an earlier analysis of roughly 590 of the donors. In a later analysis, 16,951 TCR beta sequences were associated with specific HLA alleles at a false discovery rate of 0.05. According to a later analysis, parvovirus B19, influenza, CMV and Epstein-Barr virus appeared linked to several top co-occurrence clusters. Because the 87-base-pair reads could not distinguish some IMGT-functional V segments, including TRBV6-2 and TRBV6-3, those segments were excluded. A cluster of highly shared sequence variants was judged likely to be a technical artifact of the sequencing pipeline. A further reported finding was that TCR beta sequences accurately predicted the HLA-A and HLA-B alleles for most subjects in the first cohort. For the cohort, immune exposure information was limited to CMV serostatus. In this cohort, only TCR beta chains were sequenced, and detectable features were limited by the absence of alpha or paired-chain data. Compared with equally common non-associated chains, HLA-associated TCR beta chains in a later analysis were more clonally expanded and had lower generation probabilities. Across donors, most TCR sequences were observed very rarely, whereas some public TCRs were present in many individuals. According to the authors, the approach could potentially be generalized to other disease states and immunological phenotypes. Roughly uniform sequencing depth across donors was assumed in presence/absence analyses, although this assumption may not hold. A few of the identified cytomegalovirus-associated TCR beta chains were confirmed in vitro to be specific for cytomegalovirus antigens. In a later genetic analysis, a missense DCLRE1C variant was associated with V-gene and J-gene trimming of TCR beta chains, and the association was replicated in an independent cohort. Because counts were too low, fewer than 20 rarely observed V segments, including chromosome 9 orphons, were excluded from the earlier analysis of 500 to 700 of the donors. Linkage disequilibrium might explain the correlated functional status among segregating V segments, but an unknown experimental factor could not be ruled out. A total of 150 to 200 TCR beta chains were listed by the study as associated with cytomegalovirus. According to a later analysis, TCR association rates differed among HLA loci, with DRB1 alleles showing the most associated TCRs and HLA-C alleles showing the fewest. A later genetic analysis reported fewer N-insertions in productive TCRs among donors in an Asian-associated ancestry cluster than the roughly 620-donor mean. In both the original and validation cohorts, the classifier was reported to diagnose cytomegalovirus status with high specificity and sensitivity.

The chain couples TRBV5-1 to TRBJ1-2; 7 of the junction bases match TRBD1. The specimen sequenced was PBMCs. The sequence was collected from a man in his thirties or forties in good health and CMV-seronegative. The CDR3 protein is CASSSGQQYGYTF. At the DNA level, the sequence is TGCGCCAGCAGCTCGGGACAGCAGTATGGCTACACCTTC.